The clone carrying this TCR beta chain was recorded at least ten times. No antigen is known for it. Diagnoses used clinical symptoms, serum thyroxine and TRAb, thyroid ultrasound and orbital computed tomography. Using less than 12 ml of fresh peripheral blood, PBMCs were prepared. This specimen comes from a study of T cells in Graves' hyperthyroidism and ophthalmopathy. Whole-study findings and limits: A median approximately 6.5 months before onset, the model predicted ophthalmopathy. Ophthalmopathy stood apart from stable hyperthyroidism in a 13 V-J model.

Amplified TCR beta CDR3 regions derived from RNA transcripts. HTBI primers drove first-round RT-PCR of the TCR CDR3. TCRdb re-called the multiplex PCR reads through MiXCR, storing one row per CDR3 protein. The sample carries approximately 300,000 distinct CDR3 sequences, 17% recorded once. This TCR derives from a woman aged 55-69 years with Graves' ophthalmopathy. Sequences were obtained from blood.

CDR3 bases: TGTGCCAGCAGTACAATTGGGACAGCCGACACTGAAGCTTTCTTT. Translating it yields CASSTIGTADTEAFF. This chain connects TRBV28 to TRBJ1-1; 7 bases line up with TRBD1. The length of the CDR3 is 15 residues. Trimming cost V 5 bases and J 3 bases; bases outside gene matches: 9. The germline CDR1 and CDR2 sequences are MDHEN and SYDVKM.